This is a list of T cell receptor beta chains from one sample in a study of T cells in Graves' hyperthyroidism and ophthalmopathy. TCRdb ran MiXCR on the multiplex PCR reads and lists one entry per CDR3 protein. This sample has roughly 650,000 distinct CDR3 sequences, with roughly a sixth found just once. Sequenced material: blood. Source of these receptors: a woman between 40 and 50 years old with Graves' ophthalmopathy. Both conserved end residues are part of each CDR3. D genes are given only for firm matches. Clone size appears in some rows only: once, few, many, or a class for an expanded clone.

CASSDGPPSLTQYF,TGTGCCAGCAGCGACGGTCCTCCGAGTCTTACGCAGTATTTT,TRBV7-9,-,TRBJ2-3,-
CASSLGGDEETQYF,TGTGCCAGCAGCTTAGGGGGGGATGAAGAGACCCAGTACTTC,TRBV7-9,-,TRBJ2-5,-
CASKGSFGTDTQYF,TGTGCCAGCAAGGGATCTTTCGGCACAGATACGCAGTATTTT,TRBV2,-,TRBJ2-3,many
CASRRGDNAADTQYF,TGTGCCAGCAGGAGAGGGGATAACGCCGCAGATACGCAGTATTTT,TRBV4-2,-,TRBJ2-3,-
CASTSKTVPNTEAFF,TGTGCCAGCACTTCGAAGACAGTCCCCAACACTGAAGCTTTCTTT,TRBV12-3/TRBV12-4,-,TRBJ1-1,many
CASSEGREPGELFF,TGTGCCAGCAGTGAAGGGCGGGAGCCCGGGGAGCTGTTTTTT,TRBV2,TRBD2,TRBJ2-2,many
CASSFGRVGTEAFF,TGTGCCAGCAGTTTTGGCAGGGTTGGTACTGAAGCTTTCTTT,TRBV12-3/TRBV12-4,-,TRBJ1-1,few
CASKLLNTGELFF,TGTGCCAGCAAACTTCTTAACACCGGGGAGCTGTTTTTT,TRBV28,-,TRBJ2-2,few
CASSLGVQNTEAFF,TGTGCCAGCAGCTTAGGGGTACAGAACACTGAAGCTTTCTTT,TRBV11-2,-,TRBJ1-1,many
CASSVIGSYGYTF,TGTGCCAGCAGTGTGATAGGCTCCTATGGCTACACCTTC,TRBV6-2/TRBV6-3,-,TRBJ1-2,few
CASSVGSGGARGTGELFF,TGTGCCAGCAGCGTAGGTAGCGGGGGGGCCAGGGGCACCGGGGAGCTGTTTTTT,TRBV9,TRBD2,TRBJ2-2,-
CSASGEKGANVLTF,TGCAGTGCTTCCGGGGAGAAAGGGGCCAACGTCCTGACTTTC,TRBV20-1,-,TRBJ2-6,-
CASRGPPTGGKYNEQFF,TGTGCCAGTAGGGGCCCCCCAACGGGGGGGAAGTACAATGAGCAGTTCTTC,TRBV19,TRBD2,TRBJ2-1,-
CASSFSGTGAREQYF,TGTGCCAGCAGTTTCTCCGGGACAGGGGCACGAGAGCAGTACTTC,TRBV28,TRBD1,TRBJ2-7,many
CAWSVQGSDEQYF,TGTGCCTGGAGTGTACAGGGCAGCGACGAGCAGTACTTC,TRBV30,-,TRBJ2-7,many
CASSPSLAGVQETQYF,TGTGCCAGCTCACCTTCCCTAGCGGGGGTACAAGAGACCCAGTACTTC,TRBV18,TRBD2,TRBJ2-5,-
CASSLTLSGNTGELFF,TGTGCCAGCAGCCTAACCCTGTCAGGGAACACCGGGGAGCTGTTTTTT,TRBV11-2,-,TRBJ2-2,few
CASSFHRDTLVYEQYF,TGTGCCAGCAGCTTCCACCGGGACACCCTAGTGTACGAGCAGTACTTC,TRBV11-2,-,TRBJ2-7,-
CASTPRGLGANQPQHF,TGCGCCAGCACCCCGAGGGGGCTTGGGGCAAATCAGCCCCAGCATTTT,TRBV10-1,TRBD1,TRBJ1-5,few
CASSRVLRETQYF,TGTGCCAGCAGCAGGGTCTTACGGGAGACCCAGTACTTC,TRBV7-2,-,TRBJ2-5,many
CASSLRGTPGYEQYF,TGCGCCAGCAGCTTGAGGGGGACGCCTGGGTACGAGCAGTACTTC,TRBV5-1,-,TRBJ2-7,-
CASSEELAGVRADTQYF,TGTGCCAGCAGTGAAGAACTAGCGGGAGTCAGGGCAGATACGCAGTATTTT,TRBV6-1,TRBD2,TRBJ2-3,-
CASSWARGIEQYF,TGTGCCAGCAGTTGGGCCAGGGGTATCGAGCAGTACTTC,TRBV12-3/TRBV12-4,-,TRBJ2-7,many
CASSRGGLAGGRNRDTQYF,TGTGCCAGCAGCCGAGGGGGACTAGCGGGGGGGCGGAACAGAGATACGCAGTATTTT,TRBV2,TRBD2,TRBJ2-3,-
CAISEDPNTEAFF,TGTGCCATCAGCGAGGACCCGAACACTGAAGCTTTCTTT,TRBV10-3,-,TRBJ1-1,few
CASRGQIYEQYF,TGTGCCAGCAGAGGACAGATCTACGAGCAGTACTTC,TRBV6-1,-,TRBJ2-7,-
CASSEMGTGTEAFF,TGTGCCAGCAGTGAAATGGGGACTGGGACTGAAGCTTTCTTT,TRBV2,-,TRBJ1-1,few
CASSPTGPGQPQHF,TGTGCCAGCAGTCCGACAGGTCCGGGTCAGCCCCAGCATTTT,TRBV6-5,-,TRBJ1-5,many
CASSGGDQPQHF,TGTGCCAGCAGCGGGGGGGATCAGCCCCAGCATTTT,TRBV2,-,TRBJ1-5,many
CASSEGTVDEKLFF,TGTGCCAGCAGTGAAGGGACAGTGGATGAAAAACTGTTTTTT,TRBV2,-,TRBJ1-4,many
CASSSTQRYYEQFF,TGTGCCAGCAGCTCCACCCAGAGGTATTATGAGCAGTTCTTC,TRBV11-1,-,TRBJ2-1,few
CSARDTGQPQHF,TGCAGTGCTAGAGACACAGGGCAGCCCCAGCATTTT,TRBV20-1,-,TRBJ1-5,-
CAIKGLPGSYEQYF,TGTGCCATCAAGGGGTTACCAGGCTCCTACGAGCAGTACTTC,TRBV10-3,-,TRBJ2-7,-
CAISGGTGTGELFF,TGTGCCATCAGTGGGGGGACAGGGACCGGGGAGCTGTTTTTT,TRBV10-3,TRBD1,TRBJ2-2,few
CASSGELAGANEQFF,TGTGCCAGCAGTGGTGAACTAGCGGGGGCCAATGAGCAGTTCTTC,TRBV6-1,TRBD2,TRBJ2-1,many
CAISETQTGYNEQFF,TGTGCCATCAGTGAGACCCAGACAGGATACAATGAGCAGTTCTTC,TRBV10-3,-,TRBJ2-1,few
CATSRDRGGQETQYF,TGTGCCACCAGCAGAGATCGGGGCGGGCAAGAGACCCAGTACTTC,TRBV15,-,TRBJ2-5,-
CASRGGLVNTGELFF,TGTGCCAGCAGGGGGGGACTAGTGAACACCGGGGAGCTGTTTTTT,TRBV27,TRBD2,TRBJ2-2,few
CASSTGLAGTMRELFF,TGTGCCAGCAGTACTGGACTAGCGGGGACCATGCGGGAGCTGTTTTTT,TRBV12-3/TRBV12-4,TRBD2,TRBJ2-2,many
CASVIGQGDNSPLHF,TGTGCCAGTGTAATTGGACAGGGGGATAATTCACCCCTCCACTTT,TRBV28,TRBD1,TRBJ1-6,many
CASSLGWGRNMNTEAFF,TGTGCCAGCAGTTTAGGGTGGGGACGAAATATGAACACTGAAGCTTTCTTT,TRBV12-3/TRBV12-4,-,TRBJ1-1,many